This TCR beta chain originates from a study of early T cells in non-severe SARS-CoV-2 infection. The CDR3 has 16 residues. CDR1 SGHTA and CDR2 FQGTGA come from the germline V gene. Trimming at V came to 6 bases and at J to 8 bases, leaving 10 bases not matched to a gene. Attachment of unique molecular identifiers was made to individual cDNA molecules. TCRdb redid the calling of the 5' RACE reads with MiXCR, one entry per CDR3 protein. The sample includes tens of thousands of distinct CDR3 sequences, approximately 12% of them seen just once. The chain has TRBV7-3 and TRBJ2-2; 12 bases line up with TRBD2. The sequence came from an adult who was a healthcare worker with PCR-confirmed SARS-CoV-2 infection or an uninfected control (not recorded which). Sequencing was carried out using whole blood. This CDR3 reads CASRKGGLAGTGELFF. In DNA form, the CDR3 reads TGTGCCAGCAGAAAGGGCGGACTAGCGGGGACGGGGGAGCTGTTTTTT.